Below are 10 T cell receptor beta chains sequenced from a single sample in a study of TIL therapy for anti-PD-1-resistant metastatic lung cancer. Time point denoted: pre-treatment sample, taken before nivolumab and TIL therapy. Sequencing used immunoSEQ v3. The assay was immunoSEQ multiplex PCR, and TCRdb's table has in-frame clones only and misses some. Of 9,500 to 15,000 clones in the sample, roughly three quarters are singletons; the top ten hold about a tenth. The sequenced sample was blood, obtained at baseline. These receptors all come from a person aged 25-85 years with non-small cell lung cancer.

The CDR3 protein is CASSYDLRDYEQYF. CDR3 coding DNA: TGTGCCAGCAGTTACGATCTGAGGGATTACGAGCAGTACTTC. The chain employs TRBV6-5 and TRBJ2-7, with D maybe TRBD2 (5 bases). V shed 2 bases and J shed 4 bases, with 12 bases lying between them. CDR1 and CDR2 (germline): MNHEY, SVGAGI. CDR3 length: 14 residues.

A single count supports this clone. This chain connects TRBV5-1 to TRBJ2-3, with 10 bases lining up with TRBD2. The CDR3 runs to 20 residues. The germline V gene has CDR1 SGHRS and CDR2 YFSETQ. The J segment lost 0 bases and the V segment lost 2 bases, leaving 15 bases of the junction unmatched. The chain's CDR3 is CASSFWPLAGFSPSTDTQYF. CDR3 nucleotides: TGCGCCAGCAGCTTTTGGCCACTAGCGGGGTTCTCCCCTAGCACAGATACGCAGTATTTT. Looking up the rest from reference TRBV5-1 and TRBJ2-3 gives the full variable domain: KAGVTQTPRYLIKTRGQQVTLSCSPISGHRSVSWYQQTPGQGLQFLFEYFSETQRNKGNFPGRFSGRQFSNSRSEMNVSTLELGDSALYLCASSFWPLAGFSPSTDTQYFGPGTRLTVL.

This chain connects TRBV5-4 to TRBJ1-1, with 9 bases aligning to TRBD1. CDR1 is SGHNT, CDR2 YYREEE, per germline (reference sequence). V dropped 3 bases and J dropped 4; count of bases not matched to a gene: 7. There are 15 residues in the CDR3. This CDR3 is CASSSTGGGITEAFF. The CDR3 DNA reads TGTGCCAGCAGCTCCACAGGGGGCGGAATCACTGAAGCTTTCTTT.

The chain is built from TRBV18 and TRBJ1-5, with D tentatively TRBD1 (5 bases). CDR3 size: 16 residues. From germline, CDR1 is KGHSH and CDR2 LQKENI. Trimming shortened V by 2 bases and J by 7 bases, and 18 bases separated the two germline ends. The CDR3 DNA is TGTGCCAGCTCACCAGGCTTGGATGGGGGGAAGCAGCCCCAGCATTTT. Translating it yields CASSPGLDGGKQPQHF.

The chain uses TRBV11-2 and TRBJ1-1, with D tentatively TRBD1 (5 bases). Trimming shortened V by 1 base and J by 4 bases, and 13 bases separated the two germline ends. The CDR3 is 15 residues long. CDR1 SGHAT and CDR2 FQNNGV come from the germline V gene. The CDR3 DNA reads TGTGCCAGCAGCTTAGTTCAGGGTGTTATCACTGAAGCTTTCTTT. Its translation: CASSLVQGVITEAFF. The full variable domain, its missing parts supplied by reference TRBV11-2 and TRBJ1-1, is EAGVAQSPRYKIIEKRQSVAFWCNPISGHATLYWYQQILGQGPKLLIQFQNNGVVDDSQLPKDRFSAERLKGVDSTLKIQPAKLEDSAVYLCASSLVQGVITEAFFGQGTRLTVV.

The gene calls are TRBV7-2 and TRBJ2-3; TRBD1 is a possible D gene (6 bases). Germline V gene lookup returns CDR1 SGHTA and CDR2 FQGNSA. The V gene lost 5 bases and the J gene lost 0 bases, with 9 bases spanning the gap. This CDR3 is built from 14 residues. CDR3 in amino acids: CASSPGQSTDTQYF. Written as DNA, the CDR3 is TGTGCCAGCAGCCCCGGACAGAGCACAGATACGCAGTATTTT.

This chain connects TRBV6-5 to TRBJ2-1; TRBD1 agrees at 9 bases. The CDR3 consists of 12 residues. Germline lookup yields CDR1 MNHEY and CDR2 SVGAGI. V shed 8 bases, J shed 8 bases, and the junction held 4 bases outside the gene matches. The CDR3 reads CASGQGRDEQFF. CDR3 in DNA: TGTGCCAGCGGACAGGGGAGGGATGAGCAGTTCTTC.

V is TRBV19 and J is TRBJ2-5; D possibly corresponds to TRBD1 (6 bases). Per the germline V gene, CDR1 is LNHDA and CDR2 is SQIVND (reference sequence). The CDR3 totals 15 residues. The ends were cut back, 2 bases at V and 5 bases at J, with 15 bases in the middle. The CDR3 loop is CASSISRTGIETQYF. The CDR3 region has the DNA TGTGCCAGTAGTATAAGCCGTACAGGGATTGAGACCCAGTACTTC.

The chain joins TRBV10-3 to TRBJ2-7; TRBD1 aligns across 11 bases. V trimming: 7 bases; J trimming: 4 bases; junction bases outside the gene matches: 3. Per germline, CDR1 ENHRY and CDR2 SYGVKD. The CDR3 loop spans 13 amino acids. CDR3 DNA sequence: TGTGCCATCATGGGACAGGGGGATTACGAGCAGTACTTC. Translation: CAIMGQGDYEQYF.

This CDR3 reads CASSLGQGASYEQYF. The DNA for the CDR3 is TGTGCCAGCAGCTTAGGACAGGGGGCATCCTACGAGCAGTACTTC. The gene calls are TRBV11-3 and TRBJ2-7; TRBD1 matches at 10 bases. This CDR3 has 15 amino acids. V trimming: 1 base; J trimming: 1 base; junction bases outside the gene matches: 1. Per the germline V gene, CDR1 is SGHNT and CDR2 is YENEEA.